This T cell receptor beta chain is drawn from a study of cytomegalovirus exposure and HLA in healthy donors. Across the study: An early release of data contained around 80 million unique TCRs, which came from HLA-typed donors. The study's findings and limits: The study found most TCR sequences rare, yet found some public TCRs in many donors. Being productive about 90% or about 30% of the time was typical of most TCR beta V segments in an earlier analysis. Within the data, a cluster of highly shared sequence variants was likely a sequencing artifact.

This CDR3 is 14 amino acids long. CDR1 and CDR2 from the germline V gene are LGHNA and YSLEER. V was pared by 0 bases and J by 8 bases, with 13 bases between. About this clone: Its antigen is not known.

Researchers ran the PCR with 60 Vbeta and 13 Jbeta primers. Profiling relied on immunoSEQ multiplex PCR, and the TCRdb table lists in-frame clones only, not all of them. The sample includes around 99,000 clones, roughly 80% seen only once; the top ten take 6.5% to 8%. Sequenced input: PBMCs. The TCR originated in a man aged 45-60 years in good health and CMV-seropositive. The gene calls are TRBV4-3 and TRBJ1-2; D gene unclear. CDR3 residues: CASSQDIRGGGYTF. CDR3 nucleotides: TGCGCCAGCAGCCAAGATATCCGGGGAGGGGGCTACACCTTC.